This TCR beta chain derives from a study of cytomegalovirus exposure and HLA in healthy donors. General study findings and limits: Later analysis revealed greater clonal expansion in HLA-associated TCR beta chains than in equally common others.

13 Jbeta primers and 60 Vbeta primers were used for the PCR. Some clones are missing from TCRdb's copy, which holds only in-frame ones; the method was immunoSEQ multiplex PCR. Among 80,000 or so clones listed, over 65% were seen once. This clone was seen a few times. The antigen remains unidentified. Trimming cost V 3 bases and J 4 bases, with 12 bases left between them. CDR3 length: 14 amino acids. Germline V gives CDR1 LNHDA, CDR2 SQIVND (reference sequence). Material: PBMCs. This clonotype was sampled from a man aged 35 to 55 in good health and CMV-seronegative. The V call is TRBV19, the J call TRBJ1-1; D is unresolved. CDR3 bases: TGTGCCAGTAGTATTGAGGGCATGACCACTGAAGCTTTCTTT. This sequence encodes CASSIEGMTTEAFF.